This T cell receptor (beta chain) was sequenced during a study of human T cells and chemical hapten exposure. Study-level points and caveats: Patch test score was positively correlated with the counts of TCRs that had expanded at PT1.

Germline V gene data show CDR1 as KGHSH and CDR2 as LQKENI. The CDR3 spans 15 residues. V was clipped by 3 bases and J by 6 bases, with 15 bases between them. Time point of the sample: patch test 3, about 24 weeks after DPC sensitization. Regarding treatment: therapeutic diphenylcyclopropenone sensitization with weekly scalp DPC. Those who donated were patients with alopecia, 18 to 70 years of age, and suitable for DPC. From the RACE reads, TCRdb called clonotypes with MiXCR, one entry per CDR3 protein. The repertoire holds 70,000 to 90,000 distinct CDR3 sequences, with 10% to 13% as singletons. This clonotype was seen a handful of times. Its specificity is not known.

V and J are TRBV18 and TRBJ1-5; D is perhaps TRBD1 (6 bases). The specimen was whole blood, collected in connection with sensitization to the hapten diphenylcyclopropenone (DPC). The source of this sequence is a woman aged 50 to 60 with alopecia areata. Some clones in this sample may be carry-over from other donors' samples. Here the CDR3 DNA reads TGTGCCAGCTCACCGACAGGCCCTTTACGTCAGCCCCAGCATTTT. This encodes CASSPTGPLRQPQHF.